In its sample, the clone carrying this T cell receptor beta chain was seen many times. This specimen comes from a study of T cell repertoires in cytomegalovirus infection. CDR3 length: 14 residues. Germline V CDR1 and CDR2: MGHDK, SYGVNS. Trimming shortened V by 7 bases and J by 4 bases, and 16 bases separated the two germline ends. TCRdb redid the calling of the reads with MiXCR, one entry per CDR3 protein. The top ten clones hold around 9.5% of a sample with roughly 280,000 distinct CDR3 sequences, roughly 13% of them seen once. The genes are TRBV25-1 and TRBJ2-5; TRBD1 is a possible D gene (5 bases). This clonotype was sampled from a human donor in good health (CMV status not recorded). Some clones in this sample may be carry-over from other donors' samples. The material sequenced was PBMCs. CDR3 in amino acids: CASTQGSLGETQYF. Here the CDR3 DNA reads TGTGCCAGCACCCAGGGTAGCTTGGGAGAGACCCAGTACTTC.